The subject of this entry is one T cell receptor beta chain. No antigen is known for it. This sample stems from a study of CD8+CD57+ T cells in acquired aplastic anemia. The overall study: Sorted CD4+ and CD8+ cells gave a mean 3.2 ug DNA, range roughly 0.18 to 30 ug.

Study conclusions and caveats: Overlapping CD8+ CDR3 repertoires of patients and controls contained about 27 shared sequences.

The CDR3 extends over 17 amino acids. Trimming cost V 5 bases and J 0 bases; bases outside gene matches: 11. Germline values: CDR1 MNHEY, CDR2 SMNVEV (reference sequence). TCR beta VDJ and CDR3 profiles were obtained from a genomic DNA template. TCRdb itself ran the reads through MiXCR, one entry per CDR3 protein. The repertoire holds about 120,000 distinct CDR3 sequences, under 60% seen once, with 25% to 35% in the top ten. Patients chosen for sequencing had CD8+CD57+ cells that had expanded, as shown by flow cytometry. None of the patients had been given any therapy when their blood was sampled. The receptor was derived from a human donor with aplastic anemia. The sequenced material came from sorted CD4+, CD8+, or CD8+CD57+ T cells (not recorded which) from PBMCs. The chain couples TRBV27 to TRBJ2-5, with TRBD2 matching 8 bases. CDR3 DNA: TGTGCCAGCAGTGCCTACTTACGGGGGGGATACCAAGAGACCCAGTACTTC. This encodes CASSAYLRGGYQETQYF.